The 3 T cell receptor beta chains below all came from one sample that was sequenced in a study of blood T cell repertoires in COVID-19. TCRdb's copy holds only in-frame clones and misses some; the assay was immunoSEQ multiplex PCR. The repertoire includes about 210,000 clones, 89% of them detected once, and 4% to 5.5% sits in the top ten. The specimen was peripheral blood. These receptors all come from a woman aged 40 to 50 with acute or convalescent COVID-19.

The rearrangement joins TRBV5-4 to TRBJ1-5; D uncertain. CDR1 and CDR2 (germline): SGHNT, YYREEE (reference sequence). V lost 0 bases and J 0 bases, leaving 7 bases between the germline ends. The CDR3 totals 15 residues. The CDR3 loop reads CASSLAPNSNQPQHF. CDR3 nucleotides: TGTGCCAGCAGCTTGGCCCCCAATAGCAATCAGCCCCAGCATTTT.

This clone was seen a single time. For the CDR3, the DNA is TGTGCCAGTAGTCGCAGAAACTATGGCTACACCTTC. Translated, it gives CASSRRNYGYTF. The chain couples TRBV19 to TRBJ1-2, with D hard to call. This CDR3 spans 12 amino acids. Germline lookup yields CDR1 LNHDA and CDR2 SQIVND (reference sequence). Trimming took off 5 bases at V and 2 bases at J, with 6 bases between the two ends.

The chain uses TRBV9 and TRBJ2-5; possible D gene TRBD2, 6 bases. The V and J ends lost 9 bases and 5 bases respectively, with 20 bases between them. The CDR3 covers 14 residues. Germline V gene lookup returns CDR1 SGDLS and CDR2 YYNGEE. The chain's CDR3 is CATNRAGTGETQYF. DNA for the CDR3: TGTGCCACCAACCGGGCGGGGACCGGGGAGACCCAGTACTTC.